The 23 T cell receptor beta chains reported below all come from one sample, sequenced in a study of cytomegalovirus exposure and HLA in healthy donors. Primers included in the PCR were 60 Vbeta and 13 Jbeta primers. The method was immunoSEQ multiplex PCR; TCRdb's version includes in-frame clones alone and lacks a portion of them. Altogether some 200,000 clones are present, roughly 80% being singletons, with the ten largest covering 1.6%. Sequencing input: PBMCs. The receptors derive from a man aged 45-65 years in good health and CMV-seronegative.

This rearrangement joins TRBV6-6 to TRBJ2-5; D may be TRBD1 (6 bases). Per the germline V gene, CDR1 is MNHNY and CDR2 is SVGAGI (reference sequence). V was trimmed by 6 bases and J by 3 bases, leaving 8 bases between them. The CDR3 length is 12 residues. DNA for the CDR3: TGTGCCAGCAGGGACAGTAAAGAGACCCAGTACTTC. Encoded protein: CASRDSKETQYF.

V usage is TRBV6-6 and J usage is TRBJ1-6; no definite D call. V was clipped by 8 bases and J by 10 bases, with 15 bases between them. CDR1 is MNHNY and CDR2 is SVGAGI in the germline V gene (reference sequence). There are 13 residues in the CDR3. The DNA of the CDR3 is TGTGCCAGCTCACGTTATAGGGAGTCACCCCTCCACTTT. Amino acid sequence: CASSRYRESPLHF.

This chain uses TRBV7-9 with TRBJ2-3; TRBD2 matches 8 bases. The CDR3 covers 15 residues. CDR1 is SEHNR, CDR2 FQNEAQ, per germline (reference sequence). Germline trimming cut 2 bases from V and 3 bases from J; bases unmatched to any gene: 4. Written as DNA, the CDR3 is TGTGCCAGCAGCTTATTTCCTAGCGGGACAGATACGCAGTATTTT. It is translated as CASSLFPSGTDTQYF. The entire variable domain, with the rest obtained from reference TRBV7-9 and TRBJ2-3, is as follows: DTGVSQNPRHKITKRGQNVTFRCDPISEHNRLYWYRQTLGQGPEFLTYFQNEAQLEKSRLLSDRFSAERPKGSFSTLEIQRTEQGDSAMYLCASSLFPSGTDTQYFGPGTRLTVL.

The V call is TRBV10-3, the J call TRBJ1-4, with D tentatively TRBD1 (5 bases). The V gene lost 6 bases and the J gene lost 6 bases, with 11 bases spanning the gap. Germline CDR1 ENHRY, CDR2 SYGVKD. The CDR3 is 13 residues long. The chain's CDR3 is CAIRSREDEKLFF. The CDR3 nucleotides are TGTGCCATCAGGAGCAGGGAGGATGAAAAACTGTTTTTT.

J is TRBJ1-3 and V is TRBV5-1; a possible D gene is TRBD1 (6 bases). The CDR3 spans 16 residues. The germline gives CDR1 SGHRS, CDR2 YFSETQ. Deletions cut 1 base from V and 2 bases from J, with 13 bases between. DNA of the CDR3: TGCGCCAGCAGCTTGTGGGGACAAGAGACTGGAAACACCATATATTTT. Protein: CASSLWGQETGNTIYF.

The CDR3 region has the DNA TGTGCCAGCAGGCCACCCGACAGGGCGACTGAAGCTTTCTTT. This sequence encodes CASRPPDRATEAFF. The V and J genes are TRBV28 and TRBJ1-1; TRBD1 aligns across 7 bases. The V gene's germline CDR1 is MDHEN and CDR2 SYDVKM. J was trimmed by 5 bases and V by 6 bases; bases with no gene match: 9. This CDR3 region has 14 residues.

The V call is TRBV4-2, the J call TRBJ1-2, with D unresolved. The germline V gene has CDR1 LGHNA and CDR2 YNFKEQ. The V and J ends lost 0 bases and 4 bases respectively, with 9 bases between them. This CDR3 contains 14 residues. The CDR3 loop reads CASSQDKIGYGYTF. CDR3 bases: TGTGCCAGCAGCCAAGATAAGATCGGCTATGGCTACACCTTC.

The chain couples TRBV9 to TRBJ1-2; D is possibly TRBD1 (6 bases). Germline CDR1 and CDR2: SGDLS and YYNGEE. The CDR3 has 14 residues. V lost 4 bases and J 3 bases, leaving 13 bases between the germline ends. CDR3 amino acids: CASSTQTGDYGYTF. DNA of the CDR3: TGTGCCAGCAGCACCCAGACAGGTGACTATGGCTACACCTTC.

This chain uses TRBV6-5 with TRBJ1-3; D unclear. Germline V CDR1 and CDR2: MNHEY, SVGAGI. Trimming took 4 bases from V and 2 from J, leaving 12 bases between them. The CDR3 runs to 15 residues. The CDR3, as DNA: TGTGCCAGCAGTTTCTATAGCGGCACTGGAAACACCATATATTTT. Its translation is CASSFYSGTGNTIYF.

This clone was seen a few times. The gene calls are TRBV7-2 and TRBJ2-1; D might be TRBD2 (6 bases). Germline loops: CDR1 SGHTA, CDR2 FQGNSA. The V gene lost 5 bases and the J gene lost 5 bases, with 10 bases spanning the gap. CDR3 size: 13 residues. The CDR3 protein is CASSTAGNNEQFF. The CDR3, as DNA: TGTGCCAGCAGCACAGCGGGTAACAATGAGCAGTTCTTC.

The V gene is TRBV18, the J gene TRBJ2-7; maybe TRBD2 (6 bases). V lost 2 bases to trimming and J lost 7 bases, with 15 bases between them. CDR3 length equals 14 residues. Germline-derived CDR1 and CDR2 are KGHSH and LQKENI. CDR3 bases: TGTGCCAGCTCACCAGGCGGGAAGTCTACAGAGCAGTACTTC. Protein: CASSPGGKSTEQYF.

This clone was seen only once. J is TRBJ1-2 and V is TRBV19; weak D call: TRBD1 (5 bases). Looked up from germline, CDR1 is LNHDA and CDR2 is SQIVND (reference sequence). The ends were cut back, 5 bases at V and 8 bases at J, with 21 bases in the middle. The CDR3 runs 15 residues. The CDR3 region has the DNA TGTGCCAGTAGTGCGCTGGGTGAAGGGGTCAAAGGCTACACCTTC. Translated, it gives CASSALGEGVKGYTF.

This rearrangement joins TRBV9 to TRBJ1-4; no firm D call. The V and J ends lost 0 bases and 8 bases respectively, with 11 bases between them. The CDR3 covers 14 residues. Per the germline V gene, CDR1 is SGDLS and CDR2 is YYNGEE. The CDR3 region is CASSVGSGSEKLFF. DNA for the CDR3: TGTGCCAGCAGCGTAGGGTCGGGGAGCGAAAAACTGTTTTTT.

The chain joins TRBV7-2 to TRBJ2-3; D not resolved. The V and J ends lost 3 bases and 0 bases respectively, with 4 bases between them. Germline V gives CDR1 SGHTA, CDR2 FQGNSA. The CDR3 spans 13 residues. CDR3 amino acids: CASSFPSTDTQYF. In DNA, the CDR3 is TGTGCCAGCAGCTTTCCTAGCACAGATACGCAGTATTTT.

V is TRBV5-1 and J is TRBJ1-6, with 10 bases identical to TRBD1. Unmatched junction bases numbered 4, after V lost 4 bases and J lost 9 bases. CDR3 size: 14 residues. Germline lookup yields CDR1 SGHRS and CDR2 YFSETQ. CDR3: CASSEGTGVSPLHF. As DNA, the CDR3 is TGCGCCAGCAGCGAAGGGACAGGGGTTTCACCCCTCCACTTT.

The table lists this clone with a count of one. The V gene is TRBV6-1, the J gene TRBJ2-7; D is unresolved. Germline CDR1 is MNHNS and CDR2 is SASEGT. Trimming cost V 9 bases and J 5 bases, with 11 bases left between them. The CDR3 has 11 residues. The CDR3 nucleotides are TGTGCCAGTATCGCTAGGAACGAGCAGTACTTC. This encodes CASIARNEQYF.

This chain connects TRBV10-3 to TRBJ2-5; the D gene is possibly TRBD2 (6 bases). V shed 10 bases and J shed 11 bases, with 26 bases lying between them. Germline CDR1 reads ENHRY; CDR2 reads SYGVKD. The CDR3 runs to 14 residues. In DNA form, the CDR3 reads TGTGCCACCCTAGGAGGGACTGCCAGAGGGGAGCAGTACTTC. It encodes CATLGGTARGEQYF.

This clone has more than one count but fewer than ten. The CDR3 here is CASRTGNTGELFF. The DNA for the CDR3 is TGTGCCAGCCGGACAGGGAACACCGGGGAGCTGTTTTTT. The chain recombines TRBV7-2 with TRBJ2-2, with 7 nucleotides matching TRBD1. Germline values: CDR1 SGHTA, CDR2 FQGNSA. V dropped 8 bases and J dropped 1; count of bases not matched to a gene: 1. The CDR3 has 13 amino acids.

This chain uses TRBV7-2 with TRBJ1-5; tentative D call: TRBD1 (6 bases). Germline loops: CDR1 SGHTA, CDR2 FQGNSA. This CDR3 spans 14 amino acids. V dropped 4 bases and J dropped 4 bases, with 11 bases sitting between them. In nucleotides, the CDR3 is TGTGCCAGCAGCTCCAACAGGGCTAATCAGCCCCAGCATTTT. As protein: CASSSNRANQPQHF.

A word on this clone: One junction end disagrees with the germline gene, perhaps due to a read error. The rearrangement uses TRBV7-9 and TRBJ2-2; D unclear. The CDR3 contains 12 residues. Germline values: CDR1 SEHNR, CDR2 FQNEAQ (reference sequence). CDR3 bases: TGTTCCAGCAGCTTAGGAATGTCAGGGCTGTTTTTT. Its protein is CSSSLGMSGLFF.

The V call is TRBV9, the J call TRBJ2-3; the match to TRBD2 covers 10 bases. J was trimmed by 3 bases and V by 4 bases; bases with no gene match: 5. The CDR3 spans 15 residues. Germline CDR1 and CDR2: SGDLS and YYNGEE. The CDR3 sequence is CASSISGGGTDTQYF. The DNA for the CDR3 is TGTGCCAGCAGCATAAGCGGGGGGGGGACAGATACGCAGTATTTT.

The sample holds a few counts of this clone. This sequence joins TRBV6-6 and TRBJ2-1; the D is unclear. V dropped 0 bases and J dropped 9 bases, with 15 bases sitting between them. Germline-derived CDR1 and CDR2 are MNHNY and SVGAGI (reference sequence). The CDR3 contains 15 residues. CDR3 amino acids: CASSYSAAQRREQFF. For the CDR3, the DNA is TGTGCCAGCAGTTACTCTGCGGCGCAAAGACGTGAGCAGTTCTTC.

The chain uses TRBV5-4 and TRBJ2-7; 11 bases match TRBD1. Unmatched junction bases numbered 4, after V lost 4 bases and J lost 1 base. The CDR3 sequence is 15 residues long. The germline V gene encodes CDR1 SGHNT and CDR2 YYREEE (reference sequence). The CDR3 coding sequence is TGTGCCAGCAGCCCGGGACAGGGGGGATCCTACGAGCAGTACTTC. It encodes CASSPGQGGSYEQYF.